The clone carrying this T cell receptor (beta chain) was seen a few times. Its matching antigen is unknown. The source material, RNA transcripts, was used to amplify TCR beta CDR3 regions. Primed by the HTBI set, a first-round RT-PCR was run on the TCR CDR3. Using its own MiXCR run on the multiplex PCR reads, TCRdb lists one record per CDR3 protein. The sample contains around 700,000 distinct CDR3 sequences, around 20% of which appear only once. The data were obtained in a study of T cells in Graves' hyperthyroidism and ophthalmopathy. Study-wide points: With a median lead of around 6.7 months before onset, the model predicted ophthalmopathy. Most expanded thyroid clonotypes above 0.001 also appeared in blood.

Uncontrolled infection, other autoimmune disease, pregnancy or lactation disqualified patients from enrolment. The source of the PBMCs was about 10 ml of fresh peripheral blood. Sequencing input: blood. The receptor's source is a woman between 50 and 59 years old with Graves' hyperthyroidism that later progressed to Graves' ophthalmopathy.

The CDR3 protein is CASSSPGGRTDTQYF. DNA for the CDR3: TGTGCCAGCAGCTCCCCTGGGGGCCGCACAGATACGCAGTATTTT. The chain has TRBV6-4 and TRBJ2-3; tentative D call: TRBD1 (6 bases). With 6 bases removed from V and 1 base from J, the gap between germline ends came to 14 bases. The CDR3 runs 15 residues. Germline CDR1 is MRHNA and CDR2 is SNTAGT.